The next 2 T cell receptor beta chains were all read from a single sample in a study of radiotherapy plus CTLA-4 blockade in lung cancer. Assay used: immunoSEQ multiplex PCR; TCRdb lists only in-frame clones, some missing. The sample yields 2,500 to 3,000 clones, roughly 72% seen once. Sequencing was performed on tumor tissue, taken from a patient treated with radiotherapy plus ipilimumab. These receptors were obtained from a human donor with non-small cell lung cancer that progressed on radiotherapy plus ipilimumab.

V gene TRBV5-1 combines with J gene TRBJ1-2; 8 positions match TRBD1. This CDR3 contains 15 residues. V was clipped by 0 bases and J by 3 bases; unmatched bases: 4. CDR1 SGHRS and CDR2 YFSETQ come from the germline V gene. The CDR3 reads CASSLEVGQDYGYTF. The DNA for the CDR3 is TGCGCCAGCAGCTTGGAAGTGGGACAGGACTATGGCTACACCTTC.

This chain's CDR3 is CASTPSAGILDTQYF. Here the CDR3 DNA reads TGTGCCAGCACCCCGTCAGCGGGGATTCTAGATACGCAGTATTTT. The chain carries TRBV7-2 and TRBJ2-3; 7 bases agree with TRBD2. The germline CDR1 and CDR2 sequences are SGHTA and FQGNSA. J gave up 5 bases and V 7 bases, and 12 bases lay outside the gene matches. This CDR3 is 15 amino acids long.